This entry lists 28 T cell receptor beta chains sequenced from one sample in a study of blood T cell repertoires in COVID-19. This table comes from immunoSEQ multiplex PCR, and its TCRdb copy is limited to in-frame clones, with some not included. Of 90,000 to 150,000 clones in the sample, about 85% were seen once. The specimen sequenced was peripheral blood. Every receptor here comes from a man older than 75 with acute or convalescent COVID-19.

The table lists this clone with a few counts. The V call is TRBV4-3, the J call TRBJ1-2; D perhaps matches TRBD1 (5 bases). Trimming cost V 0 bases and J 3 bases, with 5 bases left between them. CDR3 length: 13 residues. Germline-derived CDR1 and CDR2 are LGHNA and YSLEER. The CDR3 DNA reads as TGCGCCAGCAGCCAAGAGGGGCACTATGGCTACACCTTC. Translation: CASSQEGHYGYTF.

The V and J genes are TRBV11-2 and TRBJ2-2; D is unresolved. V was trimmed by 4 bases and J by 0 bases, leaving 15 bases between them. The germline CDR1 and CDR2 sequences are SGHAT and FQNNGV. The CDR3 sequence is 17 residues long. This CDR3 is CASSSSLHFANTGELFF. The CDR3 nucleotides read TGTGCCAGCAGCTCGTCGTTACATTTCGCGAACACCGGGGAGCTGTTTTTT.

The CDR3 DNA reads as TGTGCCAGCAGCTCTCGGACAGAGAACACTGAAGCTTTCTTT. It yields the protein CASSSRTENTEAFF. The chain joins TRBV3-1 (or the pseudogene TRBV3-2) to TRBJ1-1, with D possibly TRBD1 on 6 matching bases. Germline V gives CDR1 LGHDT, CDR2 YNNKEL (reference sequence). V lost 5 bases and J lost 1, with 11 bases in between. The CDR3 extends over 14 amino acids.

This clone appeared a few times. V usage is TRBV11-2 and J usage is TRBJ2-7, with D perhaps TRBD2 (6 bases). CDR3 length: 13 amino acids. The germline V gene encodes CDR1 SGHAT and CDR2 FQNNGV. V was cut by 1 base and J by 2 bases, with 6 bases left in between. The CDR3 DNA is TGTGCCAGCAGCTTAGCGGGGGCCTACGAGCAGTACTTC. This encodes CASSLAGAYEQYF. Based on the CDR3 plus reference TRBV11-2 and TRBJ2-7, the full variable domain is EAGVAQSPRYKIIEKRQSVAFWCNPISGHATLYWYQQILGQGPKLLIQFQNNGVVDDSQLPKDRFSAERLKGVDSTLKIQPAKLEDSAVYLCASSLAGAYEQYFGPGTRLTVT.

The CDR3 region is CASSHGLGETQYF. CDR3 in DNA: TGTGCCAGCAGCCATGGACTGGGAGAGACCCAGTACTTC. V gene TRBV2 combines with J gene TRBJ2-5; possibly TRBD2 for D (5 bases). CDR3 size: 13 residues. The V end lost 6 bases, the J end lost 4 bases, and 12 bases lay between the germline ends. Germline CDR1 and CDR2: SNHLY and FYNNEI.

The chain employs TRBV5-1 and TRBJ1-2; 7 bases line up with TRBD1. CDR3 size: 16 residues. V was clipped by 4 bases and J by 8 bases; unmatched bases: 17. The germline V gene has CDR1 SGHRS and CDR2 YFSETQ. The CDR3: CASSAGTELRSGGYTF. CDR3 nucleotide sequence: TGCGCCAGCAGCGCCGGGACAGAACTACGATCGGGGGGCTACACCTTC.

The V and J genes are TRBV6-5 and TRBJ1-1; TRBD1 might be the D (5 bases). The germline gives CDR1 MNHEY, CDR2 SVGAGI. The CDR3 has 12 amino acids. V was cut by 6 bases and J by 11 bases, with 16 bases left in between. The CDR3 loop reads CASSSTGGGAFF. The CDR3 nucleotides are TGTGCCAGCAGCTCCACAGGTGGAGGGGCTTTCTTT.

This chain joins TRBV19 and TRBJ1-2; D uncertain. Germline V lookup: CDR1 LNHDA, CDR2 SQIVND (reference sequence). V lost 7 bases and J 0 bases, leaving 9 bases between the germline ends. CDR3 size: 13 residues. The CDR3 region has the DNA TGTGCCAGTACCTCCCCAGCTAACTATGGCTACACCTTC. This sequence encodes CASTSPANYGYTF.

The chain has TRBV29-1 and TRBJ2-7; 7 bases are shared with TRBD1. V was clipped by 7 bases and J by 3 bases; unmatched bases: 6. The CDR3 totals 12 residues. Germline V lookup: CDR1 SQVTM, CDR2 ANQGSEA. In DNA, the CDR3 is TGCAGCGCGGGACAGACCCTCTACGAGCAGTACTTC. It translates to CSAGQTLYEQYF.

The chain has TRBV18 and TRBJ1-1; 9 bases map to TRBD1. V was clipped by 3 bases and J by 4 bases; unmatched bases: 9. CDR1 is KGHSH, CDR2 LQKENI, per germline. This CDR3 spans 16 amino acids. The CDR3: CASSPGTGFGATEAFF. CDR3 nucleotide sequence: TGTGCCAGCTCACCGGGGACAGGGTTCGGCGCCACTGAAGCTTTCTTT.

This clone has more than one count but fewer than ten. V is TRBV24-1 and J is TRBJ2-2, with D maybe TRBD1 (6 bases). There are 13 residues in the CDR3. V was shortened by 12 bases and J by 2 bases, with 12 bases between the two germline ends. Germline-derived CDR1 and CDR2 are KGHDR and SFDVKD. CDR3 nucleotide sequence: TGTGCCGCCGAAGGGACAAACACCGGGGAGCTGTTTTTT. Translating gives CAAEGTNTGELFF.

CDR3 loop: CASSLGQGSGYTF. CDR3 sequence (DNA): TGCGCCAGCAGCTTGGGGCAGGGCAGTGGCTACACCTTC. This chain links TRBV5-1 with TRBJ1-2; possibly TRBD1 for D (5 bases). CDR3 size: 13 residues. Germline assignment: CDR1 SGHRS and CDR2 YFSETQ. Deletions cut 0 bases from V and 7 bases from J, with 10 bases between.

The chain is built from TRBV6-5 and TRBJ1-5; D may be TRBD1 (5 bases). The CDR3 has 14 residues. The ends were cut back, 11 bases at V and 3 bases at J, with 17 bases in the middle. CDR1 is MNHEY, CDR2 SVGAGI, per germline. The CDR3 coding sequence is TGTGCCTCCGAAGTAGGAGGGGTCAATCAGCCCCAGCATTTT. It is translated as CASEVGGVNQPQHF.

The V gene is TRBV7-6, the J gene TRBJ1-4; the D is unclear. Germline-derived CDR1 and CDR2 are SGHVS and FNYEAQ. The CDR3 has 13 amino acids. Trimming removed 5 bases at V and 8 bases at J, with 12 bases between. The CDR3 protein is CASSPVAVEKLFF. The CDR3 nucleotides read TGTGCCAGCAGCCCGGTCGCGGTAGAAAAACTGTTTTTT.

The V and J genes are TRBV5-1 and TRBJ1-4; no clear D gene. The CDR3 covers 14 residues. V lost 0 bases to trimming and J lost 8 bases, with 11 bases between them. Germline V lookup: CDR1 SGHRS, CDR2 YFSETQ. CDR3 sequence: CASSLGEMEEKLFF. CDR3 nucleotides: TGCGCCAGCAGCTTGGGGGAGATGGAAGAAAAACTGTTTTTT.

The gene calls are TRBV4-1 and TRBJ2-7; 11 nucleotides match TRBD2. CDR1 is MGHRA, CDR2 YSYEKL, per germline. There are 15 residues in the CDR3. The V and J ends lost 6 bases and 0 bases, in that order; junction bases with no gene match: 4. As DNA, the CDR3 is TGCGCCAGCAGGAAGGGACTAGCGGACTCCTACGAGCAGTACTTC. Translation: CASRKGLADSYEQYF.

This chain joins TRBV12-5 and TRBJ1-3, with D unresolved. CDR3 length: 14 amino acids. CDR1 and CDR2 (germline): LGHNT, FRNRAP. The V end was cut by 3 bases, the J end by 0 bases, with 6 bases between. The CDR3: CASGFSSSGNTIYF. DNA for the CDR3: TGTGCTAGTGGTTTCAGTTCCTCTGGAAACACCATATATTTT.

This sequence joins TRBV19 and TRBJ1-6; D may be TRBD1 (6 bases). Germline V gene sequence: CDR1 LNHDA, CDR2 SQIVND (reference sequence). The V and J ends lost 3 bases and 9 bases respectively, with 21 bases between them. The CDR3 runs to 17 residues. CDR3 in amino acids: CASSIRRQGIGGSPLHF. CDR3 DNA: TGTGCCAGTAGTATTAGGCGGCAGGGGATAGGTGGTTCACCCCTCCACTTT.

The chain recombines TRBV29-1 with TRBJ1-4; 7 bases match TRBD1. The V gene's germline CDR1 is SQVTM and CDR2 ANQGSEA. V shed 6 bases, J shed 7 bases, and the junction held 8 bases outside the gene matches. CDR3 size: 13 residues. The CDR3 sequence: CSVNRGGGEKLFF. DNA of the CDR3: TGCAGCGTCAACAGGGGAGGCGGTGAAAAACTGTTTTTT.

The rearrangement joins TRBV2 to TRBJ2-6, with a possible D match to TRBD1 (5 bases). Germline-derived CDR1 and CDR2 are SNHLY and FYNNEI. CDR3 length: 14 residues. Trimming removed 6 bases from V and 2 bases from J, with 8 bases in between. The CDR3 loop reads CASRMTAGANVLTF. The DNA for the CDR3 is TGTGCCAGCAGGATGACAGCTGGGGCCAACGTCCTGACTTTC.

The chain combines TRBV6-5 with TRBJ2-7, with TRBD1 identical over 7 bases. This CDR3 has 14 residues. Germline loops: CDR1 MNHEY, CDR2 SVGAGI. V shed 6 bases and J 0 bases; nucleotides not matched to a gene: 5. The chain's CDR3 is CASSDRVSSYEQYF. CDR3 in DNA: TGTGCCAGCAGCGACAGGGTTAGCTCCTACGAGCAGTACTTC.

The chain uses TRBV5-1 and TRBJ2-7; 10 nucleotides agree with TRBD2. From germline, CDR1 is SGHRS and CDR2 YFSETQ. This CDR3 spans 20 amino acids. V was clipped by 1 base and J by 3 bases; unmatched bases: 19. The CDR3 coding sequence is TGCGCCAGCAGCTTGCGGGGAACAGGTATTGGACTAGCGGAGGGCTACGAGCAGTACTTC. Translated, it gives CASSLRGTGIGLAEGYEQYF.

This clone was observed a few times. CDR3 in DNA: TGTGCCAGCAGTTGGGGGACAGGGGCTAACTATGGCTACACCTTC. Its translation: CASSWGTGANYGYTF. The chain joins TRBV27 to TRBJ1-2, with 10 bases identical to TRBD1. The CDR3 has 15 residues. The V gene's germline CDR1 is MNHEY and CDR2 SMNVEV (reference sequence). The trim removed 4 bases at V and 0 bases at J, leaving 2 bases unmatched.

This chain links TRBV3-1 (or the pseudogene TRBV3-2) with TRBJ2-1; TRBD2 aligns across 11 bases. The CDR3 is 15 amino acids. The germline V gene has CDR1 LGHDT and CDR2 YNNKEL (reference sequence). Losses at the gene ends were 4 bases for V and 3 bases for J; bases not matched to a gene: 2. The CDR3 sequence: CASSPGTSGYNEQFF. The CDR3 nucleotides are TGTGCCAGCAGCCCCGGGACTAGCGGCTACAATGAGCAGTTCTTC.

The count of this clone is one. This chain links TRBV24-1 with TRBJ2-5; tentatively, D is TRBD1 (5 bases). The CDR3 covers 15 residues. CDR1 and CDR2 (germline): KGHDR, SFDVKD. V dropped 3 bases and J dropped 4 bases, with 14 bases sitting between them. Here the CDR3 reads CATSDPGKGLETQYF. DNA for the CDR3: TGTGCCACCAGTGATCCCGGAAAGGGGCTAGAGACCCAGTACTTC.

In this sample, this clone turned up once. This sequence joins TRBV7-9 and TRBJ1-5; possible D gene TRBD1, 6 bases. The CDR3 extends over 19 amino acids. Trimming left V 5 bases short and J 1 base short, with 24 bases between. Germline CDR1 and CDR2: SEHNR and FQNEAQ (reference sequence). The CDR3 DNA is TGTGCCAGCAGCCACCCTCTGGGGACACCCTTATTGAGCAATCAGCCCCAGCATTTT. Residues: CASSHPLGTPLLSNQPQHF.

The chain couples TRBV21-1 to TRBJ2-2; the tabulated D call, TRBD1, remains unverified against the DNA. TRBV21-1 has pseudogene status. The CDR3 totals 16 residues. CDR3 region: CASSKPGTGAPGELFF. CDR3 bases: TGTGCCAGCAGTAAACCCGGGACAGGGGCCCCCGGGGAGCTGTTTTTT.

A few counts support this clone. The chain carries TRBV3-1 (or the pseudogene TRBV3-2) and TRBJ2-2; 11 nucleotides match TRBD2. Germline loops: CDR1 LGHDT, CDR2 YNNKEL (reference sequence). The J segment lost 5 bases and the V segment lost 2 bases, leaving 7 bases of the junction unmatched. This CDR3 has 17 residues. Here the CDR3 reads CASSQYTSGSATGELFF. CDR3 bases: TGTGCCAGCAGCCAATATACTAGCGGGAGTGCAACCGGGGAGCTGTTTTTT.